The source of this TCR beta chain is a study of cytomegalovirus exposure and HLA in healthy donors. Study-wide context: According to later analysis, the same platform produced the roughly 110 validation and approximately 630 first-cohort repertoires. Whole-study findings and limits: Among TCR beta chains, those listed as cytomegalovirus-associated numbered some 160. Under in vitro conditions, three CMV-associated chains were confirmed as specific for CMV antigens.

Sequenced by immunoSEQ multiplex PCR; TCRdb stores in-frame clones only, minus some. The sample lists 250,000 to 300,000 clones; approximately 86% were seen once. Trimming removed 4 bases from V and 5 bases from J, with 14 bases in between. The CDR3 loop spans 14 amino acids. Germline values: CDR1 LNHDA, CDR2 SQIVND (reference sequence). The donors were members of the approximately 130-subject validation cohort (separate from the roughly 670-subject first cohort). This clone was seen once. What it binds is unknown. Input material: PBMCs. The J gene is TRBJ1-1, the V gene TRBV19; tentative D call: TRBD1 (6 bases). The source of this sequence is a woman aged 18-35 years in good health and CMV-seronegative. The CDR3 DNA follows: TGTGCCAGTAGTACCTGGGCAGGGGAGACTGAAGCTTTCTTT. Its protein is CASSTWAGETEAFF.